The source of this T cell receptor beta chain is a study of T-cell reconstitution after alpha-beta-depleted transplantation in children. Looked up from germline, CDR1 is SGHTA and CDR2 is FQGNSA. Trimming shortened V by 5 bases and J by 9 bases, and 18 bases separated the two germline ends. The CDR3 length is 14 residues. The TCRbeta library was prepared with unique molecular identifiers. TCRdb itself ran the PCR reads through MiXCR, one entry per CDR3 protein. The table has about 270,000 distinct CDR3 sequences, approximately 9.8% seen once. The rearrangement joins TRBV7-2 to TRBJ2-3; D may be TRBD2 (5 bases). Sequencing was performed on PBMCs from the stem cell graft donor, taken from the stem cell graft. The TCR sequence derives from a human donor who donated a stem cell graft to a child with SCID. The CDR3 DNA reads as TGTGCCAGCAGCCTTCGGACCGACTATGGGACGCAGTATTTT. Translation gives CASSLRTDYGTQYF.